This T cell receptor beta chain was identified in a study of blood T cell repertoires in COVID-19. Whole-study context: Italy, Spain and the United States were the sources of the convalescent and acute COVID-19 samples. PBMCs, B-cell-depleted T cells, or T cells were the source of the cDNA or gDNA that made up the material.

It was during active infection that Seattle patients were enrolled and then longitudinally followed. Germline V CDR1 and CDR2: LNHDA, SQIVND (reference sequence). Deletions cut 6 bases from V and 7 bases from J, with 16 bases between. This CDR3 is built from 14 residues. In the original processing: From reference gene primer amplification, estimates of nucleated cell counts were derived. TCRdb's table, derived via immunoSEQ multiplex PCR, lists solely in-frame clones and lacks some. The D gene and trimming were derived from the DNA, and the V and J assignments and clone size from that table. The sample lists 350,000 to 500,000 clones; 85% to 90% were seen once.

The source of this sequence is a man between 18 and 35 years old with COVID-19, enrolled during active disease. Specimen: peripheral blood. The chain couples TRBV19 to TRBJ1-3; D might be TRBD1 (5 bases). The CDR3 loop is CASSWQGVGNTIYF. DNA of the CDR3: TGTGCCAGTAGCTGGCAGGGTGTGGGGAACACCATATATTTT. Full variable domain (rest looked up from reference TRBV19 and TRBJ1-3): DGGITQSPKYLFRKEGQNVTLSCEQNLNHDAMYWYRQDPGQGLRLIYYSQIVNDFQKGDIAEGYSVSREKKESFPLTVTSAQKNPTAFYLCASSWQGVGNTIYFGEGSWLTVV.